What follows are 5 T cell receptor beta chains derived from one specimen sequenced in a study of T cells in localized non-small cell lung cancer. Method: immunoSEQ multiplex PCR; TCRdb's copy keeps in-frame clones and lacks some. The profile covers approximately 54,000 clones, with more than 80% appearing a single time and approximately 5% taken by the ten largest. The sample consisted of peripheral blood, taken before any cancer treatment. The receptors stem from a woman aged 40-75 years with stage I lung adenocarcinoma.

The CDR3 sequence is CSVTGLNYYSNEQFF. CDR3 in DNA: TGCAGCGTTACAGGACTCAACTACTACAGCAATGAGCAGTTCTTC. The rearrangement links TRBV29-1 to TRBJ2-1; either TRBD1 or TRBD2 may supply D (5 bases each). From germline, CDR1 is SQVTM and CDR2 ANQGSEA. The CDR3 loop spans 15 amino acids. V lost 5 bases and J 6 bases, leaving 20 bases between the germline ends.

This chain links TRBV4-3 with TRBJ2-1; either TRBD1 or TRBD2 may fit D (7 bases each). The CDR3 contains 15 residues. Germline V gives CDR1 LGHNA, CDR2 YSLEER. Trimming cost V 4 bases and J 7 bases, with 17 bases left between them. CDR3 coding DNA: TGCGCCAGCAGCCCGACCAGGGGGAGGGTGAATGAGCAGTTCTTC. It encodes CASSPTRGRVNEQFF.

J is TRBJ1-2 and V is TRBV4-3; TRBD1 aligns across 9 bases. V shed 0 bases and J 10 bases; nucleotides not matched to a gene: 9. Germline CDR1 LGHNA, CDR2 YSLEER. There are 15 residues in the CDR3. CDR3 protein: CASSQDRGTGQVYTF. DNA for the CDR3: TGCGCCAGCAGCCAAGATAGGGGGACAGGGCAGGTCTACACCTTC.

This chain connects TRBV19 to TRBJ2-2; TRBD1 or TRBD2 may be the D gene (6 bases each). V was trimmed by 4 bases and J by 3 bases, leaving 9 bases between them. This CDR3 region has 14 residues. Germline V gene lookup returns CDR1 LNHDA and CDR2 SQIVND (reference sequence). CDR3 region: CASSKGGHTGELFF. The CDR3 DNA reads TGTGCCAGTAGTAAGGGGGGACACACCGGGGAGCTGTTTTTT.

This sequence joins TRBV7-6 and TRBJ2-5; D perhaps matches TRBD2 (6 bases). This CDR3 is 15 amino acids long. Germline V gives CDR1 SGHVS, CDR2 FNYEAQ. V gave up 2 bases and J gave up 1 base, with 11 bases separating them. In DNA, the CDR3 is TGTGCCAGCAGCTTATTTTTGGGGGGCCAAGAGACCCAGTACTTC. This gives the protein CASSLFLGGQETQYF.